These 13 T cell receptor beta chains were all obtained from the same sample, sequenced in a study of T cell clonality in common variable immunodeficiency. General study results and limits: In common variable immunodeficiency, TCR beta chains reportedly carried fewer deletions and N-nucleotide insertions.

The assay was immunoSEQ multiplex PCR, and TCRdb's table has in-frame clones only and misses some. Recorded here are 35,000 or so clones, none singletons. The antigens for these receptors are not known. Sequencing input: peripheral blood mononuclear cells. These receptors came from a human donor with common variable immunodeficiency.

This clone was observed a handful of times. From the germline J gene comes the end of the CDR3, since the read stops 3 residues before it. V usage is TRBV2 and J usage is TRBJ2-1; tentatively, D is TRBD1 (6 bases). V was pared by 3 bases and J by 6 bases, with 9 bases between. The CDR3 spans 13 residues. Germline V gene sequence: CDR1 SNHLY, CDR2 FYNNEI. CDR3 region: CASSDNRVNEQFF. The part of the CDR3 DNA that was read is TGTGCCAGCAGTGATAACAGGGTCAATGAG.

For this clone: The CDR3 end is not reached by the read, which stops 3 residues before it; the germline J gene fills it in. This chain connects TRBV30 to TRBJ1-3, with 9 bases aligning to TRBD1. V lost 5 bases to trimming and J lost 0 bases; unmatched junction nucleotides: 14. This CDR3 has 18 residues. CDR1 is GTSNPN and CDR2 is SVGIG in the germline V gene (reference sequence). The sequenced CDR3 bases are TGTGCCTGGTGGGGACAGGGTAGCCCGAGCTACTCTGGAAACACC. Its protein product is CAWWGQGSPSYSGNT. The entire CDR3 protein reads CAWWGQGSPSYSGNTIYF.

This clone was seen repeatedly, ten times or more. The CDR3 end falls 3 residues outside the read, so it is completed with the germline J gene. The chain recombines TRBV19 with TRBJ2-7; a weak D match, TRBD2 (7 bases). The CDR3 has 15 amino acids. The V end was cut by 5 bases, the J end by 3 bases, with 17 bases between. Per germline, CDR1 LNHDA and CDR2 SQIVND (reference sequence). The CDR3 protein is CASSPEGGAVYEQYF. The DNA read from the CDR3 is TGTGCCAGTAGTCCCGAAGGGGGGGCAGTCTACGAG.

This clone was picked up a small number of times. From the germline J gene comes the end of the CDR3, since the read stops 3 residues before it. The rearrangement joins TRBV19 to TRBJ1-6, with a possible D match to TRBD1 (5 bases). The germline V gene has CDR1 LNHDA and CDR2 SQIVND (reference sequence). The CDR3 has 12 amino acids. The V gene lost 6 bases and the J gene lost 9 bases, with 9 bases spanning the gap. The sequenced part of the CDR3 DNA is TGTGCCAGTAGGGTCGGGGGTTCACCC. Amino acid sequence: CASRVGGSP. The full-length CDR3 reads as CASRVGGSPLHF.

To note about this clone: The sequence runs out 3 residues before the end of the CDR3; the remainder is reconstructed from the germline J gene. The chain links TRBV2 to TRBJ1-2; possible D gene TRBD1, 5 bases. V was shortened by 8 bases and J by 7 bases, with 20 bases between the two germline ends. The CDR3 covers 14 residues. In germline, CDR1 is SNHLY, CDR2 FYNNEI. The CDR3 DNA, read in part, is TGTGCCAGCTGGGGAGAAGTAGGGGTGCGTGGC. Its protein is CASWGEVGVRG. The entire CDR3 protein reads CASWGEVGVRGYTF.

This clone was counted a few times. The read gets to within 3 residues of the CDR3 end, and the germline J gene fills in the rest. The J gene is TRBJ2-1, the V gene TRBV6-2 or TRBV6-3; TRBD2 might be the D (6 bases). The CDR3 length is 12 residues. CDR1 and CDR2 (germline): MNHEY, SVGEGT. The germline V and J ends were trimmed by 10 bases and 6 bases, with 13 bases remaining between them. CDR3 protein: CATSGVVNEQFF. Partial CDR3 DNA: TGTGCCACCTCGGGGGTTGTCAATGAG.

This clone appeared many times. Read data end 3 residues before the CDR3 end; the end is taken from the germline J gene. The rearrangement joins TRBV2 to TRBJ2-1, with 10 bases fitting TRBD1. Germline V gives CDR1 SNHLY, CDR2 FYNNEI. The CDR3 loop spans 13 amino acids. J was trimmed by 7 bases and V by 5 bases; bases with no gene match: 2. Incomplete CDR3 DNA: TGTGCCAGCAGTCGACAGGGGGCGAATGAG. Protein: CASSRQGANE. In full, the CDR3 reads CASSRQGANEQFF.

This clone was counted ten times or more. CDR3 sequence reads: CASSLGTDQETQYF. CDR3 DNA (partial): TGTGCCAGCTCACTCGGGACAGACCAAGAGACC. The chain has TRBV18 and TRBJ2-5, with 7 bases fitting TRBD1. The missing CDR3 end, 3 residues past where the read stops, is filled in from the germline J gene. Unmatched junction bases numbered 2, after V lost 4 bases and J lost 0 bases. Germline V gives CDR1 KGHSH, CDR2 LQKENI. The CDR3 spans 14 residues.

For this clone: The missing CDR3 end, 3 residues past where the read stops, is filled in from the germline J gene. The chain has TRBV2 and TRBJ2-6, with 8 bases aligning to TRBD1. Germline V gene data show CDR1 as SNHLY and CDR2 as FYNNEI. V was clipped by 5 bases and J by 0 bases; unmatched bases: 3. The CDR3 runs to 16 residues. CDR3 amino acids: CASSSQGASGANVLTF. CDR3 DNA, as far as it was read: TGTGCCAGCAGTTCTCAGGGGGCCTCTGGGGCCAACGTC.

Note on this clone: The read ends 3 residues early relative to the CDR3; the germline J gene fills the gap. The J gene is TRBJ2-3, the V gene TRBV6-2 or TRBV6-3, with 14 bases matching TRBD2. Germline values: CDR1 MNHEY, CDR2 SVGEGT. V lost 6 bases and J lost 2; bases outside the gene matches: 4. This CDR3 spans 16 amino acids. CDR3 DNA, as far as it was read: TGTGCCAGCAGCTGGACTAGCGGGGGGCTCACAGATACG. Protein sequence: CASSWTSGGLTDT. The complete CDR3 sequence is CASSWTSGGLTDTQYF.

A few counts support this clone. The CDR3 goes on 3 residues after the read ends, and that part is filled in from the germline J gene. The genes are TRBV30 and TRBJ2-3, with 7 bases matching TRBD2. V lost 5 bases and J lost 5; bases outside the gene matches: 4. The CDR3 covers 12 residues. CDR1 GTSNPN and CDR2 SVGIG come from the germline V gene (reference sequence). Here the CDR3 reads CAWRREGDTQYF. The CDR3 bases that were read are TGTGCCTGGCGCAGGGAGGGAGATACG. Looking up the rest from reference TRBV30 and TRBJ2-3 gives the full variable domain: SQTIHQWPATLVQPVGSPLSLECTVEGTSNPNLYWYRQAAGRGLQLLFYSVGIGQISSEVPQNLSASRPQDRQFILSSKKLLLSDSGFYLCAWRREGDTQYFGPGTRLTVL.

This clone was counted many times. The CDR3 is cut off 3 residues early in the read; its end comes from the germline J gene. The rearrangement joins TRBV13 to TRBJ1-5, with no clear D. The CDR3 has 14 residues. Germline-derived CDR1 and CDR2 are PRHDT and FYEKMQ (reference sequence). Deletions cut 5 bases from V and 6 bases from J, with 14 bases between. The sequenced CDR3 bases are TGTGCCAGCAGCGGCGGACTGGACGGTCAGCCC. Translating gives CASSGGLDGQP. The entire CDR3 sequence reads CASSGGLDGQPQHF. Full variable domain (outside the CDR3, taken from reference TRBV13 and TRBJ1-5): AAGVIQSPRHLIKEKRETATLKCYPIPRHDTVYWYQQGPGQDPQFLISFYEKMQSDKGSIPDRFSAQQFSDYHSELNMSSLELGDSALYFCASSGGLDGQPQHFGDGTRLSIL.

This clone was counted a few times. Read coverage stops 3 residues before the CDR3 terminus; the germline J gene supplies the remainder. This chain uses TRBV20-1 with TRBJ2-1; 14 positions match TRBD2. CDR3 size: 17 residues. The V gene's germline CDR1 is DFQATT and CDR2 SNEGSKA (reference sequence). With 1 base clipped from V and 4 bases from J, the junction kept 6 bases outside the gene matches. CDR3 residues: CSARGGLAGGTYNEQFF. The DNA read from the CDR3 is TGCAGTGCTAGAGGTGGACTAGCGGGGGGTACTTACAATGAG.